The clone carrying this T cell receptor (beta chain) occurred once. This sample stems from a study of cytomegalovirus exposure and HLA in healthy donors. With 60 Vbeta and 13 Jbeta primers, the PCR was carried out. Some clones are missing from TCRdb's copy, which holds only in-frame ones; the method was immunoSEQ multiplex PCR. The sample records some 69,000 clones, approximately 70% being singletons. Germline V gives CDR1 KGHSH, CDR2 LQKENI. J was trimmed by 2 bases and V by 2 bases; bases with no gene match: 4. This CDR3 region has 15 residues. The clonotype was recovered from a male donor in good health and CMV-seropositive. Sequenced sample: PBMCs. J is TRBJ2-7 and V is TRBV18; 9 bases agree with TRBD1. This CDR3 reads CASSPLGQGAYEQYF. The CDR3 nucleotides read TGTGCCAGCTCACCATTGGGACAGGGAGCCTACGAGCAGTACTTC. The full variable domain, in which reference TRBV18 and TRBJ2-7 provide the parts outside the CDR3, is NAGVMQNPRHLVRRRGQEARLRCSPMKGHSHVYWYRQLPEEGLKFMVYLQKENIIDESGMPKERFSAEFPKEGPSILRIQQVVRGDSAAYFCASSPLGQGAYEQYFGPGTRLTVT.